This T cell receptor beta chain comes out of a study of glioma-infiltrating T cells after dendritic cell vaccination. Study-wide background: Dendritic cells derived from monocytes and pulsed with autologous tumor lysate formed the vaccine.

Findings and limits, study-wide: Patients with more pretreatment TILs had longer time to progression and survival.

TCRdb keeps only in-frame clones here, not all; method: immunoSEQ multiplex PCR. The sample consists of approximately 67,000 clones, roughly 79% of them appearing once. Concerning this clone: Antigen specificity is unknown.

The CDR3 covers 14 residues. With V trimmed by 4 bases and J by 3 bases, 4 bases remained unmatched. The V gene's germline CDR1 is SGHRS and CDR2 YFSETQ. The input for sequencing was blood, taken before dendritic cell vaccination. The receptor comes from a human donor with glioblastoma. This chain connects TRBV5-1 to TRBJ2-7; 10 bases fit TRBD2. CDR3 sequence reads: CASSLRLAGYEQYF. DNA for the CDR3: TGCGCCAGCAGCCTACGACTAGCGGGCTACGAGCAGTACTTC. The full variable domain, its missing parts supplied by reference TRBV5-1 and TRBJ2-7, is KAGVTQTPRYLIKTRGQQVTLSCSPISGHRSVSWYQQTPGQGLQFLFEYFSETQRNKGNFPGRFSGRQFSNSRSEMNVSTLELGDSALYLCASSLRLAGYEQYFGPGTRLTVT.